These T cell receptor beta chains were read from a single sample in a study of blood T cell repertoires in COVID-19. Data came from immunoSEQ multiplex PCR; TCRdb stores just in-frame clones and leaves some out. Here the sample spans 90,000 to 120,000 clones, roughly 90% being singletons. The sample was peripheral blood. These receptors all come from a man aged 40-49 years with active or convalescent COVID-19. Both conserved end residues are part of each CDR3. The D gene is left open where the match is weak. Clone size is stated in some rows and not others, as once, few, many or a class when expanded.

size	D	V	J	DNA	CDR3
.	.	TRBV14	TRBJ1-4	TGTGCCAGCAGCCACCGTCAGGGGCAAAATGAAAAACTGTTTTTT	CASSHRQGQNEKLFF
.	TRBD2	TRBV6-5	TRBJ2-7	TGTGCCAGCAGTTTTACTAGCGGTAGCTCCTACGAGCAGTACTTC	CASSFTSGSSYEQYF
.	.	TRBV6-1	TRBJ1-2	TGTGCCAGCAGTGAAGAGGCGGGGGGAAGTGGCTACACCTTC	CASSEEAGGSGYTF
.	.	TRBV7-2	TRBJ1-5	TGTGCCAGCAGCTTAGATATAGGGGGCAATCAGCCCCAGCATTTT	CASSLDIGGNQPQHF
.	TRBD1	TRBV19	TRBJ1-5	TGTGCCAGCCGCAATTCCCGGGACAGAAGTAGCAATCAGCCCCAGCATTTT	CASRNSRDRSSNQPQHF
.	.	TRBV19	TRBJ2-2	TGTGCCAGTACCCCAGGGACCGGGGAGCTGTTTTTT	CASTPGTGELFF
few	TRBD1	TRBV29-1	TRBJ1-1	TGCAGCGCCGCCGGGACAGGGGACGGTCTTGAAGCTTTCTTT	CSAAGTGDGLEAFF
.	.	TRBV2	TRBJ1-2	TGTGCCAGCAGTGATGGGGCCTCCTATGGCTACACCTTC	CASSDGASYGYTF
once	.	TRBV3-1/TRBV3-2	TRBJ2-7	TGTGCCAGCAGCCAAGTTTACAGGAGCTCCTACGAGCAGTACTTC	CASSQVYRSSYEQYF
.	.	TRBV6-5	TRBJ2-7	TGTGCCAGCAGTACCCTGGGGCATAACTACGAGCAGTACTTC	CASSTLGHNYEQYF
.	.	TRBV19	TRBJ2-1	TGTGCCACCGGACCGACAGGTTTCTCCTACAATGAGCAGTTCTTC	CATGPTGFSYNEQFF
.	TRBD2	TRBV3-1/TRBV3-2	TRBJ2-7	TGTGCCAGCAGGCCAGCGGGAGGAGGCAACGACGAGCAGTACTTC	CASRPAGGGNDEQYF
.	.	TRBV29-1	TRBJ2-7	TGCAGCGTCGACGACTTCTACGAGCAGTACTTC	CSVDDFYEQYF
.	.	TRBV4-3	TRBJ1-1	TGCGCCAGCATCTCAGGATATGGCAATCGGAACACTGAAGCTTTCTTT	CASISGYGNRNTEAFF
.	.	TRBV6-5	TRBJ1-5	TGTGCCAGCAGGACGACAGAGCATAGCAATCAGCCCCAGCATTTT	CASRTTEHSNQPQHF
few	TRBD1	TRBV25-1	TRBJ1-1	TGTGCCAGCAGTGCCCAGGGGGCCGTGGCCACTGAAGCTTTCTTT	CASSAQGAVATEAFF
.	.	TRBV6-2/TRBV6-3	TRBJ1-2	TGTGCCAGCAGTTTGACAGGAGTCGGCTACACCTTC	CASSLTGVGYTF
few	TRBD1	TRBV27	TRBJ2-7	TGTGCCAGCAGTTTTCAGGGGGTCTACGAGCAGTACTTC	CASSFQGVYEQYF
.	TRBD1	TRBV7-2	TRBJ1-5	TGTGCCAGCAGCTTAGAAGGGGGCTACAATCAGCCCCAGCATTTT	CASSLEGGYNQPQHF
.	TRBD2	TRBV30	TRBJ2-1	TGTGCCTGGAATAGCGGGAGTCAGATTGGCTCCTACAATGAGCAGTTCTTC	CAWNSGSQIGSYNEQFF
.	TRBD1	TRBV30	TRBJ2-5	TGTGCCTGGGGGGGACAGGGAAAGACCCAGTACTTC	CAWGGQGKTQYF
.	TRBD1	TRBV5-8	TRBJ1-2	TGTGCCAGCAGCTTGAGGGGGCTGGGTTATGGCTACACCTTC	CASSLRGLGYGYTF
.	.	TRBV11-2	TRBJ2-3	TGTGCCAGCAGCTTACAATTCACAGATACGCAGTATTTT	CASSLQFTDTQYF
.	TRBD2	TRBV4-1	TRBJ2-7	TGCGCCAGCAGCAGCATAGCGGGCGGCCTTTCCTACGAGCAGTACTTC	CASSSIAGGLSYEQYF
.	TRBD1	TRBV11-3	TRBJ2-1	TGTGCCAGCAGCTCGGACAGGGGGCTGTACAATGAGCAGTTCTTC	CASSSDRGLYNEQFF
.	TRBD2	TRBV19	TRBJ2-1	TGTGCCAGTAGTATGGGGACTAGCGGCTACAATGAGCAGTTCTTC	CASSMGTSGYNEQFF
.	TRBD2	TRBV3-1/TRBV3-2	TRBJ2-1	TGTGCCAGCAGCCGACGACTAGCGGGAGGATGTGAGCAGTTCTTC	CASSRRLAGGCEQFF
.	TRBD1	TRBV2	TRBJ2-3	TGTGCCAGCTTCGACAGGGCTCCTAGCACAGATACGCAGTATTTT	CASFDRAPSTDTQYF
.	.	TRBV19	TRBJ2-1	TGTGCCAGTAGTATGGGGCTGCCCCACGGTGAGCAGTTCTTC	CASSMGLPHGEQFF
few	TRBD1	TRBV19	TRBJ1-1	TGTGCCAGCAAGTCTTCGACAGGGTACACTGAAGCTTTCTTT	CASKSSTGYTEAFF
.	.	TRBV7-9	TRBJ2-1	TGTGCCAGCAGCTTAGCGATGACTCAATTCTACAATGAGCAGTTCTTC	CASSLAMTQFYNEQFF
.	.	TRBV5-1	TRBJ2-5	TGCGCCAGCAGCGGAGGACGGGGATACCAAGAGACCCAGTACTTC	CASSGGRGYQETQYF
once	.	TRBV30	TRBJ1-5	TGTGCCTGGGCCCAGAGTGGGCAGGCCCAGCATTTT	CAWAQSGQAQHF
once	.	TRBV7-9	TRBJ1-4	TGTGCCAGCAGCCCAAGGACAGATGAAAAACTGTTTTTT	CASSPRTDEKLFF
.	TRBD1	TRBV10-3	TRBJ2-3	TGTGCCATCAGTGAAAGACAGGGGGCCGCAGATACGCAGTATTTT	CAISERQGAADTQYF
.	.	TRBV9	TRBJ2-7	TGTGCCAGCAGCACCAGCGGTGGACCAACCTACGAGCAGTACTTC	CASSTSGGPTYEQYF
once	TRBD2	TRBV4-3	TRBJ2-1	TGCGCCAGCAGCCCGAGGGATACTAGCGGTTCCTACAATGAGCAGTTCTTC	CASSPRDTSGSYNEQFF
.	.	TRBV18	TRBJ2-7	TGTGCCAGCTCACCACCGGGGAGGAGTGAGTACGAGCAGTACTTC	CASSPPGRSEYEQYF
.	.	TRBV7-2	TRBJ2-5	TGTGCCAGCAGCTTAGTGGTAGGGGCCGTGACCCAGTACTTC	CASSLVVGAVTQYF
.	.	TRBV28	TRBJ1-5	TGTGCCAGCAGTTTACGGGCAGGGGGCAATCAGCCCCAGCATTTT	CASSLRAGGNQPQHF
.	TRBD1	TRBV18	TRBJ1-4	TGTGCCAGCTCACCAGGGACAGGGAATGAAAAACTGTTTTTT	CASSPGTGNEKLFF
.	.	TRBV28	TRBJ1-1	TGTGCCAGCATCTGGCAGGGAGGGACTGAAGCTTTCTTT	CASIWQGGTEAFF
.	TRBD2	TRBV24-1	TRBJ2-1	TGTGCCACCAGTGCTAGCGGGAGATATAATGAGCAGTTCTTC	CATSASGRYNEQFF
.	.	TRBV30	TRBJ2-3	TGTGCCTGGAGTTTAGAATTCACAGATACGCAGTATTTT	CAWSLEFTDTQYF
.	.	TRBV27	TRBJ1-5	TGTGCCAGCAGTTTGGGACTTGGCAATCAGCCCCAGCATTTT	CASSLGLGNQPQHF
.	.	TRBV18	TRBJ1-3	TGTGCCAGCTCACCACTGACAGGAGCAACGAGCTCTGGAAACACCATATATTTT	CASSPLTGATSSGNTIYF
.	.	TRBV28	TRBJ1-5	TGTGCCAGCAGTTTACGGACAACGGGTCAGCCCCAGCATTTT	CASSLRTTGQPQHF
once	TRBD2	TRBV6-4	TRBJ2-1	TGTGCCAGCAGTGACTCGGCGGGAGGGCCGTCCAATGAGCAGTTCTTC	CASSDSAGGPSNEQFF
.	TRBD1	TRBV5-1	TRBJ2-1	TGCGCCAGCAGCTGGGCTGGGACAGGGGTTGTCAATGAGCAGTTCTTC	CASSWAGTGVVNEQFF